This TCR beta chain came from a study of T cell repertoires in MIS-A myocarditis. Only in-frame clones appear in the TCRdb table, and some are missing; sequencing was by immunoSEQ multiplex PCR. This sample yields some 10,000 clones, of which around nine tenths are seen a single time; 2% to 2.5% belongs to the top ten. Germline V gives CDR1 SGHVS, CDR2 FNYEAQ. The V segment lost 3 bases and the J segment 6 bases; nucleotides outside the gene matches: 9. The CDR3 has 15 residues. On this clone itself: Other DNA variants within this sample encode the same CDR3.

Sequenced: thoracic lymph node tissue obtained at autopsy. V is TRBV7-6 and J is TRBJ1-2; TRBD1 agrees at 8 bases. This clonotype was obtained from a man aged 18 to 29 with fulminant myocarditis from multisystem inflammatory syndrome in adults (MIS-A) after COVID-19. In nucleotides, the CDR3 is TGTGCCAGCAGCTTCGACCAGGGGGCAGTACATGGCTACACCTTC. Protein sequence: CASSFDQGAVHGYTF.